This TCR beta chain was recovered during a study of blood T cells in healthy people across ages. General study points: Donor CMV infection status was unknown, possibly confounding age-related changes in expanded clonotypes.

This clonotype was detected only a few times. Its cognate antigen is unknown. Alongside a J-beta primer mix, a sample-barcoded 5' primer served in a second PCR lasting roughly 7 to 12 cycles. All samples yielded 3 million or more CDR3-containing paired-end reads. From the 5' RACE reads, TCRdb called clonotypes with MiXCR, one entry per CDR3 protein. This table has approximately 1,000,000 distinct CDR3 sequences, under 45% appearing once. Germline V gives CDR1 GTSNPN, CDR2 SVGIG (reference sequence). Trimming stripped 2 bases from V and 5 bases from J, with 10 bases between. CDR3 length: 13 residues. The source is a woman aged 60-75 years in good health. V and J are TRBV30 and TRBJ1-5; D possibly corresponds to TRBD1 (5 bases). Sequenced input: blood. CDR3 bases: TGTGCCTGGAGTCCAGGGATGGATCAGCCCCAGCATTTT. Translated, it gives CAWSPGMDQPQHF.